What follows are 25 T cell receptor beta chains derived from one specimen sequenced in a study of early T cells in non-severe SARS-CoV-2 infection. TCRdb redid the calling of the 5' RACE reads with MiXCR, one entry per CDR3 protein. The table records approximately 85,000 distinct CDR3 sequences, 10% to 15% of them present only once. Material for sequencing was whole blood. The origin of the receptors is an adult who was a healthcare worker with PCR-confirmed SARS-CoV-2 infection or an uninfected control (not recorded which).

The chain carries TRBV5-1 and TRBJ2-1, with 10 bases matching TRBD2. This CDR3 has 16 residues. Looked up from germline, CDR1 is SGHRS and CDR2 is YFSETQ. V shed 1 base, J shed 7 bases, and the junction held 8 bases outside the gene matches. The CDR3 bases are TGCGCCAGCAGCTTGTTGGTAGCGGGAGGAATGAATGAGCAGTTCTTC. The encoded protein is CASSLLVAGGMNEQFF.

The gene calls are TRBV29-1 and TRBJ2-7; D is unresolved. This CDR3 is built from 11 residues. The V gene lost 6 bases and the J gene lost 4 bases, with 10 bases spanning the gap. CDR1 is SQVTM, CDR2 ANQGSEA, per germline. CDR3 sequence: CSVWIGYEQYF. CDR3 DNA sequence: TGCAGCGTATGGATAGGGTACGAGCAGTACTTC.

This clonotype has ten or more counts. The rearrangement links TRBV5-1 to TRBJ1-1, with D possibly TRBD1 on 5 matching bases. The CDR3 is 13 amino acids. Trimming removed 4 bases at V and 1 base at J, with 8 bases between. CDR1 and CDR2 from the germline V gene are SGHRS and YFSETQ. The CDR3 sequence: CASSLQENTEAFF. CDR3 DNA: TGCGCCAGCAGCCTACAGGAGAACACTGAAGCTTTCTTT. Together with reference TRBV5-1 and TRBJ1-1, the CDR3 gives the full variable domain: KAGVTQTPRYLIKTRGQQVTLSCSPISGHRSVSWYQQTPGQGLQFLFEYFSETQRNKGNFPGRFSGRQFSNSRSEMNVSTLELGDSALYLCASSLQENTEAFFGQGTRLTVV.

The genes are TRBV29-1 and TRBJ2-1; no firm D call. Trimming pared 0 bases from V and 2 bases from J, leaving 11 bases between. The CDR3 has 15 residues. The germline V gene encodes CDR1 SQVTM and CDR2 ANQGSEA. CDR3 coding DNA: TGCAGCGTTGAAGATTGGGCAGATACCTACAATGAGCAGTTCTTC. Protein: CSVEDWADTYNEQFF.

This clonotype was seen a few times. V usage is TRBV7-2 and J usage is TRBJ1-1; no definite D call. The V gene's germline CDR1 is SGHTA and CDR2 FQGNSA. Deletions cut 5 bases from V and 8 bases from J, with 12 bases between. The CDR3 consists of 12 residues. Here the CDR3 DNA reads TGTGCCAGCAGCCCCGGATGGGAGGAAGCTTTCTTT. Residues: CASSPGWEEAFF.

In the case of this clonotype: One end of the junction is discordant with germline, which a read error may explain. The V and J genes are TRBV6-2 or TRBV6-3 and TRBJ2-7; unclear D gene. The CDR3 is made up of 11 amino acids. Germline CDR1 reads MNHEY; CDR2 reads SVGEGT. In DNA form, the CDR3 reads TGTGCCAGCAGCGGCTCCTACAAGCAGTACTTC. Amino acid sequence: CASSGSYKQYF.

This clonotype turned up a few times. The chain joins TRBV20-1 to TRBJ2-1; no clear D gene. The V gene lost 3 bases and the J gene lost 0 bases, with 12 bases spanning the gap. CDR3 length equals 15 residues. Germline V gene data show CDR1 as DFQATT and CDR2 as SNEGSKA (reference sequence). CDR3 bases: TGCAGTGCTAGCCGACTGGGAAACTCCTACAATGAGCAGTTCTTC. It yields the protein CSASRLGNSYNEQFF.

This clonotype was seen only a few times. The J gene is TRBJ2-5, the V gene TRBV11-2; D call uncertain. The ends were cut back, 4 bases at V and 7 bases at J, with 16 bases in the middle. The CDR3 runs 14 residues. The germline V gene has CDR1 SGHAT and CDR2 FQNNGV. CDR3 amino acids: CASSSFFLDGTQYF. The DNA for the CDR3 is TGTGCCAGCAGCTCCTTCTTCCTAGACGGGACCCAGTACTTC. Supplemented by reference TRBV11-2 and TRBJ2-5, the full variable domain reads EAGVAQSPRYKIIEKRQSVAFWCNPISGHATLYWYQQILGQGPKLLIQFQNNGVVDDSQLPKDRFSAERLKGVDSTLKIQPAKLEDSAVYLCASSSFFLDGTQYFGPGTRLLVL.

In this sample, this clonotype turned up once. With a much larger clone just one base away, this may be a read error. The chain recombines TRBV7-9 with TRBJ2-4; D call uncertain. The germline V gene encodes CDR1 SEHNR and CDR2 FQNEAQ (reference sequence). This CDR3 has 15 residues. Written as DNA, the CDR3 is TGTGTCAGCAGCTTAGACCTGGTAGAGAAAAACATTCAGTACTTC. Its translation is CVSSLDLVEKNIQYF.

This clonotype was seen a handful of times. This chain uses TRBV25-1 with TRBJ2-3; D possibly matches TRBD1 or TRBD2 (5 bases each). V was cut by 4 bases and J by 5 bases, with 10 bases left in between. The CDR3 consists of 13 residues. Germline V lookup: CDR1 MGHDK, CDR2 SYGVNS. The CDR3 region is CASSGGKLDTQYF. The CDR3 DNA is TGTGCCAGCAGTGGGGGGAAGCTAGATACGCAGTATTTT.

This clonotype came up a few times. This chain joins TRBV7-9 and TRBJ1-1; D unresolved. This CDR3 is 12 amino acids long. The V and J ends lost 5 bases and 12 bases respectively, with 16 bases between them. CDR1 and CDR2 from the germline V gene are SEHNR and FQNEAQ (reference sequence). The CDR3 bases are TGTGCCAGCAGCACCCAGAGTGGTCCAACTTTCTTT. This encodes CASSTQSGPTFF.

The rearrangement links TRBV4-2 to TRBJ2-2; the D is unclear. V gave up 0 bases and J gave up 7 bases, with 9 bases separating them. Germline V gene data show CDR1 as LGHNA and CDR2 as YNFKEQ. The CDR3 length is 14 residues. The CDR3 DNA sequence: TGTGCCAGCAGCCAAGACCTCTTTGGCGGGGAGCTGTTTTTT. Amino acids: CASSQDLFGGELFF.

The CDR3 here is CASKSGNYNEQFF. DNA for the CDR3: TGTGCCAGCAAGAGCGGAAACTACAATGAGCAGTTCTTC. This rearrangement joins TRBV9 to TRBJ2-1, with D tentatively TRBD2 (5 bases). Deletions cut 6 bases from V and 3 bases from J, with 10 bases between. The CDR3 covers 13 residues. CDR1 is SGDLS, CDR2 YYNGEE, per germline.

The chain recombines TRBV18 with TRBJ2-7; either TRBD1 or TRBD2 may fit D (5 bases each). The V gene's germline CDR1 is KGHSH and CDR2 LQKENI. This CDR3 has 14 residues. The V gene lost 3 bases and the J gene lost 1 base, with 10 bases spanning the gap. CDR3 sequence reads: CASSPGTESYEQYF. The DNA for the CDR3 is TGTGCCAGCTCACCCGGGACGGAGTCCTACGAGCAGTACTTC.

The V and J genes are TRBV2 and TRBJ2-3; D is unresolved. Germline V gene data show CDR1 as SNHLY and CDR2 as FYNNEI. V gave up 1 base and J gave up 6 bases, with 11 bases separating them. This CDR3 has 14 residues. CDR3: CASSEVQKADTQYF. The CDR3 DNA follows: TGTGCCAGCAGTGAAGTTCAAAAGGCGGATACGCAGTATTTT.

This clonotype was recorded many times. This sequence joins TRBV30 and TRBJ1-2; D call uncertain. Per germline, CDR1 GTSNPN and CDR2 SVGIG (reference sequence). Deletions cut 2 bases from V and 8 bases from J, with 12 bases between. CDR3 size: 12 residues. The CDR3 loop reads CAWSRAGRGYTF. As DNA, the CDR3 is TGTGCCTGGAGTAGGGCCGGGCGCGGCTACACCTTC. The full variable domain, its missing parts supplied by reference TRBV30 and TRBJ1-2, is SQTIHQWPATLVQPVGSPLSLECTVEGTSNPNLYWYRQAAGRGLQLLFYSVGIGQISSEVPQNLSASRPQDRQFILSSKKLLLSDSGFYLCAWSRAGRGYTFGSGTRLTVV.

This clonotype was observed a few times. V and J are TRBV20-1 and TRBJ1-3, with D perhaps TRBD1 (5 bases). This CDR3 is built from 13 residues. Germline CDR1 DFQATT, CDR2 SNEGSKA (reference sequence). CDR3 in DNA: TGCAGCGCGGGGCGGAGCTCTGGAAACACCATATATTTT. This sequence encodes CSAGRSSGNTIYF.

The rearrangement links TRBV5-5 to TRBJ1-5; D is perhaps TRBD1 (5 bases). Germline V gives CDR1 SGHKS, CDR2 YYEKEE (reference sequence). V was trimmed by 0 bases and J by 3 bases, leaving 10 bases between them. CDR3 length equals 15 residues. DNA of the CDR3: TGTGCCAGCAGCTTGGGATGGGGGATCAATCAGCCCCAGCATTTT. As protein: CASSLGWGINQPQHF. Combining the CDR3 with reference TRBV5-5 and TRBJ1-5 gives the whole variable domain DAGVTQSPTHLIKTRGQQVTLRCSPISGHKSVSWYQQVLGQGPQFIFQYYEKEERGRGNFPDRFSARQFPNYSSELNVNALLLGDSALYLCASSLGWGINQPQHFGDGTRLSIL.

This clonotype was seen only a few times. The chain is built from TRBV3-1 and TRBJ2-1; possible D gene TRBD2, 5 bases. Trimming stripped 0 bases from V and 12 bases from J, with 12 bases between. This CDR3 contains 13 residues. From germline, CDR1 is LGHDT and CDR2 YNNKEL (reference sequence). The DNA of the CDR3 is TGTGCCAGCAGCCAAGAATCCGGGGTTTGGCAGTTCTTC. This translates into CASSQESGVWQFF.

This clonotype was counted a single time. The CDR3 DNA follows: TGTGCCAGCATCCGACTAGCGGGAAGCTACGAGCAGTACTTC. Residues: CASIRLAGSYEQYF. This chain uses TRBV6-5 with TRBJ2-7, with 11 bases fitting TRBD2. Losses at the gene ends were 7 bases for V and 3 bases for J; bases not matched to a gene: 5. The CDR3 totals 14 residues. In germline, CDR1 is MNHEY, CDR2 SVGAGI.

V is TRBV20-1 and J is TRBJ2-2; TRBD2 aligns across 8 bases. CDR1 and CDR2 (germline): DFQATT, SNEGSKA (reference sequence). The CDR3 runs to 16 residues. V was pared by 2 bases and J by 6 bases, with 11 bases of the junction left unmatched. This CDR3 reads CSARKPGLVHSGELFF. The CDR3 region has the DNA TGCAGTGCTAGAAAACCGGGACTAGTCCATTCCGGGGAGCTGTTTTTT.

The rearrangement links TRBV5-1 to TRBJ2-7; D might be TRBD2 (6 bases). CDR3 size: 13 residues. V was clipped by 0 bases and J by 6 bases, with 10 bases between them. Per the germline V gene, CDR1 is SGHRS and CDR2 is YFSETQ. CDR3: CASSLGSGGEQYF. In DNA form, the CDR3 reads TGCGCCAGCAGCTTGGGTAGCGGCGGCGAGCAGTACTTC.

This clonotype came up a few times. J is TRBJ2-7 and V is TRBV4-3, with D tentatively TRBD2 (6 bases). Trimming left V 2 bases short and J 5 bases short, with 13 bases between. CDR3 length equals 14 residues. The germline V gene encodes CDR1 LGHNA and CDR2 YSLEER. The CDR3 DNA follows: TGCGCCAGCAGCCAATCCCTGGGACTCCACGAGCAGTACTTC. Translation gives CASSQSLGLHEQYF.

This clonotype was seen only a few times. V gene TRBV5-1 combines with J gene TRBJ2-1; 8 nucleotides agree with TRBD2. The V and J ends lost 0 bases and 4 bases, in that order; junction bases with no gene match: 3. The CDR3 runs to 15 residues. Germline V gene lookup returns CDR1 SGHRS and CDR2 YFSETQ. The CDR3 spells CASSLVSSGYNEQFF. The CDR3 region has the DNA TGCGCCAGCAGCTTGGTGTCTAGCGGGTACAATGAGCAGTTCTTC.

The CDR3, as DNA: TGTGCCTGGAGCCGGGGGGCCAATCAGCCCCAGCATTTT. This encodes CAWSRGANQPQHF. The genes are TRBV30 and TRBJ1-5, with D perhaps matching TRBD1 (6 bases). Per the germline V gene, CDR1 is GTSNPN and CDR2 is SVGIG (reference sequence). The CDR3 runs to 13 residues. Trimming took 3 bases from V and 3 from J, leaving 9 bases between them.